This is a list of T cell receptor beta chains from one sample in a study of type 1 regulatory T cells. No antigen has been assigned to these receptors. TCRdb re-called the reads through MiXCR, storing one row per CDR3 protein. The sample contains roughly 71,000 distinct CDR3 sequences, 20% to 25% of which appear only once. Specimen: cultured type 1 regulatory T (Tr1) cells, either the whole culture or a sorted fraction (not recorded which). The source is a human donor in good health. CDR3s include the opening cysteine and the closing phenylalanine or tryptophan. A D gene is named only where the DNA matches it firmly. The size field is filled for only some rows; it gives once, few, many or a size class.

TRBV25-1	few	TRBD1	TRBJ2-1	CASSEPGQGTNEQFF	TGTGCCAGCAGTGAACCGGGACAGGGGACCAATGAGCAGTTCTTC
TRBV18	few	TRBD1	TRBJ2-1	CASSPIRDSNEQFF	TGTGCCAGCTCACCGATCCGGGACAGCAATGAGCAGTTCTTC
TRBV7-2	few	TRBD1	TRBJ1-4	CASSLNPEGAGEKLFF	TGTGCCAGCAGCCTCAACCCGGAGGGGGCAGGTGAAAAACTGTTTTTT
TRBV20-1	few	.	TRBJ2-2	CSARALDSYTGELFF	TGCAGTGCTAGAGCCCTAGACAGTTACACCGGGGAGCTGTTTTTT
TRBV20-1	.	.	TRBJ2-3	CSARDVRRPLDTQYF	TGCAGTGCTAGAGACGTGCGGAGGCCCCTAGATACGCAGTATTTT
TRBV24-1	many	.	TRBJ2-3	CATSDPGFRTDTQYF	TGTGCCACCAGTGACCCAGGGTTTCGGACAGATACGCAGTATTTT
TRBV18	few	.	TRBJ1-5	CASSPLATNQPQHF	TGTGCCAGCTCACCACTGGCCACCAATCAGCCCCAGCATTTT
TRBV3-1	few	TRBD1	TRBJ1-2	CASSHDLPGGDYGYTF	TGTGCCAGCAGCCACGACTTACCAGGGGGCGACTATGGCTACACCTTC
TRBV12-3/TRBV12-4	few	TRBD1	TRBJ1-4	CASSYGTGGIGELFF	TGTGCCAGCAGTTACGGGACAGGAGGAATTGGGGAACTGTTTTTT
TRBV20-1	.	.	TRBJ1-5	CSARDSLRGVSNQPQHF	TGCAGTGCTAGAGATTCTCTACGAGGGGTTAGCAATCAGCCCCAGCATTTT
TRBV12-3/TRBV12-4	many	.	TRBJ2-7	CASTPYGAGPYEQYF	TGTGCCAGCACTCCATACGGGGCAGGCCCCTACGAGCAGTACTTC
TRBV20-1	.	TRBD2	TRBJ2-3	CSALSTSGSTDTQYF	TGCAGTGCCCTCTCGACTAGCGGGAGCACAGATACGCAGTATTTT
TRBV19	.	TRBD2	TRBJ2-7	CASSLSSGDYEQYF	TGTGCCAGTAGTCTATCTAGCGGGGACTACGAGCAGTACTTC
TRBV20-1	many	.	TRBJ1-5	CSARRDRQKGPQHF	TGCAGTGCTAGGAGAGACAGACAAAAAGGGCCCCAGCATTTT
TRBV5-1	many	.	TRBJ2-1	CASSLAASSSYNEQFF	TGCGCCAGCAGCTTGGCAGCCTCGAGCTCCTACAATGAGCAGTTCTTC
TRBV20-1	.	.	TRBJ2-1	CSARIRDPLSAYNEQFF	TGCAGTGCTAGAATCCGGGACCCTCTAAGTGCCTACAATGAGCAGTTCTTC
TRBV5-1	.	TRBD2	TRBJ2-3	CASSPGRTGDTQYF	TGCGCCAGCAGCCCCGGGAGGACGGGAGATACGCAGTATTTT
TRBV6-5	.	TRBD1	TRBJ1-6	CASGTGGKSSYNSPLHF	TGTGCCAGCGGTACAGGGGGAAAAAGCTCCTATAATTCACCCCTCCACTTT
TRBV28	.	.	TRBJ1-6	CASSTLGAHSPLHF	TGTGCCAGCAGTACCCTCGGGGCACACTCACCCCTCCACTTT
TRBV20-1	.	.	TRBJ1-6	CSAVPRGFRTPLHF	TGCAGTGCTGTCCCTAGGGGTTTTAGAACACCCCTCCACTTT
TRBV2	few	.	TRBJ2-5	CASSEGETQYF	TGTGCCAGCAGTGAGGGGGAGACCCAGTACTTC
TRBV20-1	.	.	TRBJ2-3	CSADLGHSSTDTQYF	TGCAGTGCCGACCTCGGACACTCTAGCACAGATACGCAGTATTTT
TRBV9	.	.	TRBJ1-4	CASSPSPRDNEKLFF	TGTGCCAGCAGCCCTTCCCCCCGGGATAATGAAAAACTGTTTTTT
TRBV6-1	.	TRBD2	TRBJ2-7	CASKSGSFFDEQYF	TGTGCCAGCAAAAGCGGGAGTTTTTTCGACGAGCAGTACTTC
TRBV5-5	.	TRBD1	TRBJ2-7	CASSLRGTGVNEQYF	TGTGCCAGCAGCTTGAGGGGGACAGGGGTGAACGAGCAGTACTTC
TRBV6-2/TRBV6-3	.	.	TRBJ2-2	CASSYFYTGELFF	TGTGCCAGCAGTTACTTTTACACCGGGGAGCTGTTTTTT
TRBV20-1	.	.	TRBJ2-7	CSARAWTDRSYEQYF	TGCAGTGCTAGAGCGTGGACGGACCGGTCCTACGAGCAGTACTTC
TRBV5-1	many	.	TRBJ2-2	CASSFKGDTGELFF	TGCGCCAGCAGCTTCAAGGGGGACACCGGGGAGCTGTTTTTT
TRBV20-1	few	TRBD2	TRBJ2-1	CSASSGRADEQFF	TGCAGTGCGTCTAGCGGGAGAGCGGATGAGCAGTTCTTC
TRBV20-1	.	.	TRBJ1-2	CSARAIRNYGYTF	TGCAGTGCTCGGGCTATTCGGAACTATGGCTACACCTTC
TRBV12-3/TRBV12-4	.	TRBD2	TRBJ2-7	CASSLAGAVSYEQYF	TGTGCCAGCAGTTTGGCGGGAGCGGTTTCCTACGAGCAGTACTTC
TRBV15	many	.	TRBJ2-1	CATSRDHGGLVYNEQFF	TGTGCCACCAGCAGAGATCATGGCGGGCTGGTCTACAATGAGCAGTTCTTC
TRBV5-1	.	.	TRBJ2-4	CASSHTRGLAKNIQYF	TGCGCCAGCAGCCATACTAGGGGTTTGGCCAAAAACATTCAGTACTTC